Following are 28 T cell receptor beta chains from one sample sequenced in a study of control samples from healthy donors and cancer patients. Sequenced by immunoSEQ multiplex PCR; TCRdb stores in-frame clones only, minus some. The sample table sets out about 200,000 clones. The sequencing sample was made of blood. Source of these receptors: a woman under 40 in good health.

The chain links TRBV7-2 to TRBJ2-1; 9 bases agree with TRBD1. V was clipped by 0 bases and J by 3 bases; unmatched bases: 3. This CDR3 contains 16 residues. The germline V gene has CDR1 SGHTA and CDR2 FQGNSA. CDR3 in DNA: TGTGCCAGCAGCTTAGCGGCGACAGGGGGCTACAATGAGCAGTTCTTC. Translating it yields CASSLAATGGYNEQFF.

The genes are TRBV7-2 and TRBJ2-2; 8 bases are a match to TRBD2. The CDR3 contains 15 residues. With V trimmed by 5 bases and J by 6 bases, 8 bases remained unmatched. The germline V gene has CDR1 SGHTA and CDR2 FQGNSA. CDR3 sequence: CASSPAGTRSGELFF. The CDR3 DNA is TGTGCCAGCAGCCCAGCAGGGACTAGGTCCGGGGAGCTGTTTTTT.

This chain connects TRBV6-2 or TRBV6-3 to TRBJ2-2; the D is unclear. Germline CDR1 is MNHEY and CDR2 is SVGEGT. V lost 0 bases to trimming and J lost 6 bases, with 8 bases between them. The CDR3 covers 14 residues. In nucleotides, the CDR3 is TGTGCCAGCAGTTACTCGAAAGGTGCCGGGGAGCTGTTTTTT. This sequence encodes CASSYSKGAGELFF.

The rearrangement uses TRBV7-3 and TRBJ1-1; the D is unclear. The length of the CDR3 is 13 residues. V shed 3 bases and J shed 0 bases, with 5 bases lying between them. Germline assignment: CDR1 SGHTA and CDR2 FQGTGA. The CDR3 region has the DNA TGTGCCAGCAGCTTCGGGATGAACACTGAAGCTTTCTTT. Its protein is CASSFGMNTEAFF.

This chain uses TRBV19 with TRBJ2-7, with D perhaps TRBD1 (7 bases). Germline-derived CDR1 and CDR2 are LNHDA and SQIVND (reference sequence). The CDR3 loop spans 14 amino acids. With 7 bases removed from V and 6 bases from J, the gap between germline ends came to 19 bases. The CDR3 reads CASTLGGQQGEQYF. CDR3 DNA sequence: TGTGCCAGTACCCTGGGGGGACAGCAGGGCGAGCAGTACTTC.

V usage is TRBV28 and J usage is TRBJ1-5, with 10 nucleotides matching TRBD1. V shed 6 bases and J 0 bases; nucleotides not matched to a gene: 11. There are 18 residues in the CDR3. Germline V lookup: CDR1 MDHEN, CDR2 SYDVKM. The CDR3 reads CASRFPDRGIGSNQPQHF. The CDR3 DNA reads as TGTGCCAGCAGATTCCCGGACAGGGGGATTGGTAGCAATCAGCCCCAGCATTTT.

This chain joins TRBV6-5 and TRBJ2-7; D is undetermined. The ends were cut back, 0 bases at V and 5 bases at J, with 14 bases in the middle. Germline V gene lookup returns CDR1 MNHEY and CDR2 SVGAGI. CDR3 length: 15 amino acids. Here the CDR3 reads CASSYSRNLGNEQYF. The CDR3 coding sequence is TGTGCCAGCAGTTACTCGCGGAACCTAGGGAACGAGCAGTACTTC.

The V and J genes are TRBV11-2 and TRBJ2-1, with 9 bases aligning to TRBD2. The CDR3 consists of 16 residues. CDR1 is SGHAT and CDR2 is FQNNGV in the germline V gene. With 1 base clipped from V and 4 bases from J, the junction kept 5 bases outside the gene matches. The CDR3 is CASSLGRGGRYNEQFF. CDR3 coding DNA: TGTGCCAGCAGCTTAGGGCGGGGGGGCCGTTACAATGAGCAGTTCTTC.

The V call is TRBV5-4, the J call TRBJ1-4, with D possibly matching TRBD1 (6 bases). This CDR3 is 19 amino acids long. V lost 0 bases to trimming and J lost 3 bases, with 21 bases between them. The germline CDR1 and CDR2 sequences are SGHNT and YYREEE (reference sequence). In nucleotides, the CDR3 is TGTGCCAGCAGCTTGGCCCTTAAAGGGGGAGAAGGAGCTAATGAAAAACTGTTTTTT. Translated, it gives CASSLALKGGEGANEKLFF.

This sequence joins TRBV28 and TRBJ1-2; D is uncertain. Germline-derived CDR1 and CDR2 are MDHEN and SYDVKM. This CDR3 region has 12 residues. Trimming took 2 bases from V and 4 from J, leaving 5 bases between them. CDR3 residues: CASSLMSYGYTF. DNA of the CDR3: TGTGCCAGCAGTTTAATGTCCTATGGCTACACCTTC.

The CDR3 DNA reads TGCGCCAGCAGCTTGACAGGGTTCAATCAGCCCCAGCATTTT. Translating it yields CASSLTGFNQPQHF. The chain uses TRBV5-1 and TRBJ1-5, with D perhaps TRBD1 (6 bases). From germline, CDR1 is SGHRS and CDR2 YFSETQ. The CDR3 covers 14 residues. V was clipped by 1 base and J by 3 bases, with 8 bases between them.

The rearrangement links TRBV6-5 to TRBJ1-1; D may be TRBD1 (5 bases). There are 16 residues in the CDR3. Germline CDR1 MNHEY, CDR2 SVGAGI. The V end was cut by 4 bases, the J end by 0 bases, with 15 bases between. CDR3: CASSSGPWQMNTEAFF. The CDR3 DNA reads TGTGCCAGCAGTTCAGGGCCGTGGCAGATGAACACTGAAGCTTTCTTT.

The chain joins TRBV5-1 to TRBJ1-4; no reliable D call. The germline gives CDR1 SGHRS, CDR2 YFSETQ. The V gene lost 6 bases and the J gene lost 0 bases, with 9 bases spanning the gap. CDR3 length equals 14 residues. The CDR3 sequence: CASTLDATNEKLFF. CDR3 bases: TGCGCCAGCACCTTAGACGCAACTAATGAAAAACTGTTTTTT.

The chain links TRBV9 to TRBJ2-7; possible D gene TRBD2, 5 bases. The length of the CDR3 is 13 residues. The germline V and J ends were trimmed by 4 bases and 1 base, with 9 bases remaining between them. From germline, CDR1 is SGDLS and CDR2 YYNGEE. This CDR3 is CASSSRGSYEQYF. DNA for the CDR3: TGTGCCAGCAGCTCTCGCGGGTCCTACGAGCAGTACTTC. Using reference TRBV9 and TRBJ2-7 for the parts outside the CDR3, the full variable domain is DSGVTQTPKHLITATGQRVTLRCSPRSGDLSVYWYQQSLDQGLQFLIQYYNGEERAKGNILERFSAQQFPDLHSELNLSSLELGDSALYFCASSSRGSYEQYFGPGTRLTVT.

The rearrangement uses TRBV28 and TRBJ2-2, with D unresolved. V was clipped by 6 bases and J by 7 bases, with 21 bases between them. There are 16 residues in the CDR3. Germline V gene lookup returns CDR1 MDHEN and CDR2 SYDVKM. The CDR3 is CASRPPWAVDGGELFF. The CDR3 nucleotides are TGTGCCAGCAGGCCCCCCTGGGCGGTGGATGGCGGGGAGCTGTTTTTT. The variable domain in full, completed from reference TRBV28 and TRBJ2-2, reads DVKVTQSSRYLVKRTGEKVFLECVQDMDHENMFWYRQDPGLGLRLIYFSYDVKMKEKGDIPEGYSVSREKKERFSLILESASTNQTSMYLCASRPPWAVDGGELFFGEGSRLTVL.

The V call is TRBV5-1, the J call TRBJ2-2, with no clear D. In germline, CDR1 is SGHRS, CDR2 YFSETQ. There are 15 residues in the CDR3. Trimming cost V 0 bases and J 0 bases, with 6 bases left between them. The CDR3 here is CASSLVPSNTGELFF. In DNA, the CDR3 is TGCGCCAGCAGCTTGGTACCCTCGAACACCGGGGAGCTGTTTTTT.

CDR3 sequence: CASSEVRGFTEAFF. For the CDR3, the DNA is TGTGCCAGCAGTGAGGTACGAGGGTTCACTGAAGCTTTCTTT. The chain recombines TRBV6-1 with TRBJ1-1; no clear D. Trimming cost V 3 bases and J 4 bases, with 12 bases left between them. CDR1 and CDR2 from the germline V gene are MNHNS and SASEGT. The CDR3 loop spans 14 amino acids.

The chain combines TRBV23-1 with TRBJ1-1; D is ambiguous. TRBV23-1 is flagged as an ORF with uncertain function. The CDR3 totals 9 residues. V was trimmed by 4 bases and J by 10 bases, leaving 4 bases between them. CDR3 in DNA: TGCGCCAGCAGTCTGAGAGCTTTCTTT. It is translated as CASSLRAFF.

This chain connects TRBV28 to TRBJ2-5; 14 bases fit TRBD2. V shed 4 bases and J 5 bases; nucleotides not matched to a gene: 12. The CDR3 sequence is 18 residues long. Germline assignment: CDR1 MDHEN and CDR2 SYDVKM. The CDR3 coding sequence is TGTGCCAGCAGTTCGCCGGGACTAGCGGGAGCCGCGGGGGAGACCCAGTACTTC. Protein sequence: CASSSPGLAGAAGETQYF. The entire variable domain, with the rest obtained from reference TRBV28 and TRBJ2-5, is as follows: DVKVTQSSRYLVKRTGEKVFLECVQDMDHENMFWYRQDPGLGLRLIYFSYDVKMKEKGDIPEGYSVSREKKERFSLILESASTNQTSMYLCASSSPGLAGAAGETQYFGPGTRLLVL.

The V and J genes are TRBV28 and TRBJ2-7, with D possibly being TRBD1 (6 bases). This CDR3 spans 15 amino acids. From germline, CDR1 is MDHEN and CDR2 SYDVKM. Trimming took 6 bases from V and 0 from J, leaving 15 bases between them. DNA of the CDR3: TGTGCCAGCAGCGCCCCCGGGACAACCTCCTACGAGCAGTACTTC. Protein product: CASSAPGTTSYEQYF.

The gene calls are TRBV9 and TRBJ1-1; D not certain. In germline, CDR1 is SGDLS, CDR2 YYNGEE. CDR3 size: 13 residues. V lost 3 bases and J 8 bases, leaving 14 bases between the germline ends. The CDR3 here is CASSALRQLEAFF. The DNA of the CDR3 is TGTGCCAGCAGCGCCCTGAGGCAGTTAGAAGCTTTCTTT.

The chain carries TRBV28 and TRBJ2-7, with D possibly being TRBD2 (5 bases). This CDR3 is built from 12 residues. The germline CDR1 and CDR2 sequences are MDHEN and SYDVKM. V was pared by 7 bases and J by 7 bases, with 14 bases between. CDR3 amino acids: CASTFSRGEQYF. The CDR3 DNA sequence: TGTGCCAGCACGTTTTCCCGGGGAGAGCAGTACTTC. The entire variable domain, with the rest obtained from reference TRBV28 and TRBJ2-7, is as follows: DVKVTQSSRYLVKRTGEKVFLECVQDMDHENMFWYRQDPGLGLRLIYFSYDVKMKEKGDIPEGYSVSREKKERFSLILESASTNQTSMYLCASTFSRGEQYFGPGTRLTVT.

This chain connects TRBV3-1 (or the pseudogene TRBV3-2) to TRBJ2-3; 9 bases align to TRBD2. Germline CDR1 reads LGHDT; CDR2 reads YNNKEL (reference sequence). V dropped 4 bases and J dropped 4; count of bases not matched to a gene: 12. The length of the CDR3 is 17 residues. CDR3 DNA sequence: TGTGCCAGCAGCCCCTCCTTGGCGGGGGGGCCTGCAGATACGCAGTATTTT. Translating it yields CASSPSLAGGPADTQYF.

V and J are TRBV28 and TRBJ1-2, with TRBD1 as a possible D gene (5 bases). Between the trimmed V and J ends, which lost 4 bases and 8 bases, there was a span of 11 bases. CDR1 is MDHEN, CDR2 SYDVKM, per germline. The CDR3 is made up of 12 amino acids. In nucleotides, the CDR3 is TGTGCCAGCAGTTCTACAGGCCGGGGCTACACCTTC. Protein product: CASSSTGRGYTF.

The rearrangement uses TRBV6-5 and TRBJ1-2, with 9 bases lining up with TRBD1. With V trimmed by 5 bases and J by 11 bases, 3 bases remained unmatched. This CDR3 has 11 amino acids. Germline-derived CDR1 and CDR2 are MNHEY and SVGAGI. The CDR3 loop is CASSPGQGYTF. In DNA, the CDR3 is TGTGCCAGCAGTCCCGGACAGGGGTACACCTTC.

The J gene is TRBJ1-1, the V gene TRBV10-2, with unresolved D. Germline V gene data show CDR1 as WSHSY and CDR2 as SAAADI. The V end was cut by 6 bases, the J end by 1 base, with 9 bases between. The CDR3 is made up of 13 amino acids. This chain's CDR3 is CASRDTENTEAFF. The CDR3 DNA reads TGCGCCAGCAGAGATACAGAGAACACTGAAGCTTTCTTT.

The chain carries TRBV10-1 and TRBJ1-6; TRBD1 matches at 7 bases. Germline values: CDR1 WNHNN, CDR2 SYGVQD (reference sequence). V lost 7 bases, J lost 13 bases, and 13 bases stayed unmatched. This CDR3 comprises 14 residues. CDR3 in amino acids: CASKRDSGPDPLHF. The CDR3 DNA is TGCGCCAGCAAGAGGGACAGCGGACCGGACCCCCTCCACTTT.

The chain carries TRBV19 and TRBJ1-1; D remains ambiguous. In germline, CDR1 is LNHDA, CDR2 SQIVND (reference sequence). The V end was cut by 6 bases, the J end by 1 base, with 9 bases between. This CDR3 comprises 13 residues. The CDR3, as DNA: TGTGCCAGTAGCTTCTCGACGAACACTGAAGCTTTCTTT. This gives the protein CASSFSTNTEAFF.